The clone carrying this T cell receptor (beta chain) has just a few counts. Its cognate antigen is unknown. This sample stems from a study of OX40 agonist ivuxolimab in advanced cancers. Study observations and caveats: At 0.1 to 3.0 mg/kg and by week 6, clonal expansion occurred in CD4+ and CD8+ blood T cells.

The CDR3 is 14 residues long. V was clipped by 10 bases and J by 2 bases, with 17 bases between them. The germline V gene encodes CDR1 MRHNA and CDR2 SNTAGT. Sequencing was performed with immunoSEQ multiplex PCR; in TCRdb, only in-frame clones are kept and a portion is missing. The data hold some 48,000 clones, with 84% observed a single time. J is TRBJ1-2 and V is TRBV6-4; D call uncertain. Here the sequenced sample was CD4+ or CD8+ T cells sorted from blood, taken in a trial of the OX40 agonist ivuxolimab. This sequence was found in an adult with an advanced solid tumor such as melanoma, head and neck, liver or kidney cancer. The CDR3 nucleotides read TGTGCCAACAGCCGGGAAACAGTCAACTATGGCTACACCTTC. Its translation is CANSRETVNYGYTF.